The 23 T cell receptor beta chains listed next were all sequenced from one sample in a study of cytomegalovirus exposure and HLA in healthy donors. The PCR contained 60 Vbeta and 13 Jbeta primers. Only in-frame clones appear in the TCRdb table, and some are missing; sequencing was by immunoSEQ multiplex PCR. The sample yields under 200,000 clones, roughly 85% seen once. Source material: PBMCs. These TCRs come from a man younger than 30 in good health and CMV-seropositive.

This chain uses TRBV4-1 with TRBJ1-1; D unresolved. Between the trimmed V and J ends, which lost 2 bases and 1 base, there was a span of 14 bases. The CDR3 sequence is 16 residues long. The germline V gene encodes CDR1 MGHRA and CDR2 YSYEKL. The CDR3 DNA is TGCGCCAGCAGCCAACCCTGGCCGCGGAAGAACACTGAAGCTTTCTTT. Protein product: CASSQPWPRKNTEAFF.

This clone showed up just once. The CDR3 region has the DNA TGCGCCAGCAGCTCAATGACTAGCGGGGGGCCCGGGGAGCTGTTTTTT. This codes for CASSSMTSGGPGELFF. The chain couples TRBV5-1 to TRBJ2-2; 13 nucleotides match TRBD2. The J segment lost 6 bases and the V segment lost 3 bases, leaving 5 bases of the junction unmatched. The CDR3 contains 16 residues. Germline CDR1 SGHRS, CDR2 YFSETQ.

This chain links TRBV19 with TRBJ2-7, with D possibly being TRBD2 (5 bases). V was trimmed by 5 bases and J by 2 bases, leaving 19 bases between them. Germline CDR1 reads LNHDA; CDR2 reads SQIVND (reference sequence). The CDR3 runs to 16 residues. CDR3: CASSAPTARGTYEQYF. The CDR3 nucleotides are TGTGCCAGTAGTGCACCAACGGCTCGAGGGACCTACGAGCAGTACTTC.

The chain recombines TRBV10-2 with TRBJ2-1; the D is unclear. CDR3 length: 12 residues. V was shortened by 2 bases and J by 7 bases, with 6 bases between the two germline ends. Per the germline V gene, CDR1 is WSHSY and CDR2 is SAAADI. CDR3 protein: CASSENMNEQFF. The CDR3 region has the DNA TGCGCCAGCAGTGAGAATATGAATGAGCAGTTCTTC.

This clone has only one observation. This chain connects TRBV6-1 to TRBJ1-2, with a weak D call TRBD1 (6 bases). The V and J ends lost 4 bases and 0 bases respectively, with 12 bases between them. The CDR3 consists of 15 residues. Germline V gives CDR1 MNHNS, CDR2 SASEGT. CDR3 in amino acids: CASSGTVGANYGYTF. The DNA for the CDR3 is TGTGCCAGCAGTGGGACAGTTGGTGCTAACTATGGCTACACCTTC.

This rearrangement joins TRBV30 to TRBJ2-2; TRBD2 is a possible D gene (5 bases). This CDR3 is 13 amino acids long. Germline V gene sequence: CDR1 GTSNPN, CDR2 SVGIG (reference sequence). V was trimmed by 3 bases and J by 4 bases, leaving 9 bases between them. CDR3 nucleotides: TGTGCCTGGAGCTCGGGGAGCACCGGGGAGCTGTTTTTT. It codes for CAWSSGSTGELFF.

The J gene is TRBJ2-1, the V gene TRBV10-3; possible D gene TRBD1, 6 bases. V lost 7 bases to trimming and J lost 5 bases, with 12 bases between them. Germline-derived CDR1 and CDR2 are ENHRY and SYGVKD. The CDR3 contains 13 residues. The CDR3 bases are TGTGCCATCACCGGGGCAGGGGACAATGAGCAGTTCTTC. It translates to CAITGAGDNEQFF.

This chain links TRBV5-6 with TRBJ2-1; D is ambiguous. Trimming took off 5 bases at V and 0 bases at J, with 18 bases between the two ends. The CDR3 contains 17 residues. Per germline, CDR1 SGHDT and CDR2 YYEEEE. The CDR3 here is CASRLYRPGYSYNEQFF. The CDR3, as DNA: TGTGCCAGCAGGTTGTATCGGCCAGGCTACTCCTACAATGAGCAGTTCTTC.

The genes are TRBV7-9 and TRBJ2-1, with TRBD1 as a possible D gene (5 bases). CDR3 length equals 13 residues. Germline lookup yields CDR1 SEHNR and CDR2 FQNEAQ (reference sequence). V lost 9 bases, J lost 5 bases, and 14 bases lay in between. The CDR3: CASWGPVNNEQFF. DNA of the CDR3: TGTGCCAGTTGGGGCCCGGTTAACAATGAGCAGTTCTTC.

This clone was seen a single time. The gene calls are TRBV2 and TRBJ2-3, with 7 bases lining up with TRBD1. The J segment lost 0 bases and the V segment lost 7 bases, leaving 4 bases of the junction unmatched. The CDR3 loop spans 14 amino acids. Germline-derived CDR1 and CDR2 are SNHLY and FYNNEI. The CDR3 spells CASINRGSTDTQYF. In DNA, the CDR3 is TGTGCCAGCATTAACAGGGGAAGCACAGATACGCAGTATTTT.

The chain's CDR3 is CAWTGQGSSPLHF. CDR3 coding DNA: TGTGCCTGGACCGGACAGGGTTCTTCACCCCTCCACTTT. The chain has TRBV30 and TRBJ1-6; 8 positions agree with TRBD1. The V gene end was trimmed by 4 bases and the J gene end by 9 bases; junction bases not matched to a gene: 5. Germline CDR1 GTSNPN, CDR2 SVGIG (reference sequence). The length of the CDR3 is 13 residues.

The DNA for the CDR3 is TGCGCCAGCAGCTTGGCCGCTCGGGGTGTGGGGGAGCAGTACTTC. Amino acid sequence: CASSLAARGVGEQYF. The rearrangement uses TRBV5-1 and TRBJ2-7; D possibly corresponds to TRBD2 (5 bases). Germline V gene sequence: CDR1 SGHRS, CDR2 YFSETQ. The CDR3 is 15 residues long. V was clipped by 0 bases and J by 7 bases, with 17 bases between them.

On this clone: The junction departs from germline at one end; a sequencing error may be responsible. The V call is TRBV7-7, the J call TRBJ2-7; 11 bases map to TRBD1. The V gene's germline CDR1 is SSHAT and CDR2 FNYEAQ (reference sequence). This CDR3 spans 14 amino acids. The CDR3 here is CASSSGTGGYEQYF. The CDR3 DNA sequence: TGTGCTAGCAGCTCCGGGACAGGGGGCTACGAGCAGTACTTC.

This clone was counted only a few times. The chain recombines TRBV2 with TRBJ1-1, with D possibly matching TRBD1 (5 bases). Looked up from germline, CDR1 is SNHLY and CDR2 is FYNNEI. Between the trimmed V and J ends, which lost 11 bases and 1 base, there was a span of 8 bases. The CDR3 consists of 11 residues. The CDR3 bases are TGTGCCGGACATAAGAACACTGAAGCTTTCTTT. Translation gives CAGHKNTEAFF.

The chain uses TRBV2 and TRBJ2-1; TRBD2 agrees at 9 bases. The CDR3 loop spans 12 amino acids. From germline, CDR1 is SNHLY and CDR2 FYNNEI. The junction had 4 bases not matched to a gene; V was cut back by 6 bases and J by 10 bases. The CDR3 reads CASSYLAGEQFF. CDR3 DNA: TGTGCCAGCAGCTATCTAGCGGGGGAGCAGTTCTTC.

V usage is TRBV10-1 and J usage is TRBJ2-5; D ambiguous. There are 14 residues in the CDR3. The germline gives CDR1 WNHNN, CDR2 SYGVQD (reference sequence). The germline V and J ends were trimmed by 0 bases and 5 bases, with 10 bases remaining between them. In DNA, the CDR3 is TGCGCCAGCAGTGAGTCCCCGGGTTCGGAGACCCAGTACTTC. This codes for CASSESPGSETQYF.

This chain connects TRBV11-3 to TRBJ2-1; 11 nucleotides line up with TRBD2. The germline CDR1 and CDR2 sequences are SGHNT and YENEEA. This CDR3 has 19 amino acids. V lost 5 bases and J lost 1; bases outside the gene matches: 13. The chain's CDR3 is CASSHTRLAGRFSYNEQFF. CDR3 sequence (DNA): TGTGCCAGCAGCCACACACGACTAGCGGGGAGGTTTTCCTACAATGAGCAGTTCTTC.

This chain links TRBV15 with TRBJ1-5; TRBD1 might be the D (6 bases). CDR3 length equals 16 residues. V was pared by 5 bases and J by 6 bases, with 20 bases between. Germline loops: CDR1 LNHNV, CDR2 YYDKDF (reference sequence). The CDR3 region has the DNA TGTGCCACCAGCCGTACTTCAACAGGGCGGCCTCAGCCCCAGCATTTT. It translates to CATSRTSTGRPQPQHF.

This chain joins TRBV7-6 and TRBJ2-2, with a weak D call TRBD2 (5 bases). The germline V gene encodes CDR1 SGHVS and CDR2 FNYEAQ. The V and J ends lost 1 base and 6 bases respectively, with 15 bases between them. This CDR3 contains 16 residues. The CDR3 protein is CASSLVSGLAAGELFF. CDR3 in DNA: TGTGCCAGCAGCTTAGTCTCCGGTCTAGCCGCCGGGGAGCTGTTTTTT.

This chain connects TRBV10-2 to TRBJ2-3, with a weak D call TRBD2 (5 bases). Per the germline V gene, CDR1 is WSHSY and CDR2 is SAAADI. The CDR3 runs 14 residues. Deletions cut 7 bases from V and 0 bases from J, with 11 bases between. DNA for the CDR3: TGCGCCAGCACCGAGCGGTCTAGCACAGATACGCAGTATTTT. It specifies CASTERSSTDTQYF.

The CDR3 nucleotides are TGTGCCACCAACCCGGGGGGCCCTCAAGAGACCCAGTACTTC. Encoded protein: CATNPGGPQETQYF. The chain combines TRBV15 with TRBJ2-5, with D perhaps TRBD2 (7 bases). Per the germline V gene, CDR1 is LNHNV and CDR2 is YYDKDF (reference sequence). The CDR3 sequence is 14 residues long. The V end was cut by 7 bases, the J end by 2 bases, with 14 bases between.

In the case of this clone: Other DNA sequences in this sample translate to the same CDR3. The DNA for the CDR3 is TGTGCCAGCAGCCCCCGGGACAGGGGTGTTCAGCCCCAGCATTTT. This sequence encodes CASSPRDRGVQPQHF. The V gene is TRBV28, the J gene TRBJ1-5; TRBD1 matches 10 bases. The CDR3 extends over 15 amino acids. Losses at the gene ends were 6 bases for V and 6 bases for J; bases not matched to a gene: 8. The germline CDR1 and CDR2 sequences are MDHEN and SYDVKM.

The chain recombines TRBV5-6 with TRBJ2-7; the D gene is possibly TRBD1 (6 bases). The germline gives CDR1 SGHDT, CDR2 YYEEEE. V was cut by 4 bases and J by 2 bases, with 16 bases left in between. CDR3 length: 15 residues. The CDR3 nucleotides read TGTGCCAGCAGCCCTCCTGGGGGCAGAGCCTACGAGCAGTACTTC. It codes for CASSPPGGRAYEQYF.